The next 6 T cell receptor beta chains were all read from a single sample in a study of blood T cells in healthy people across ages. The use of a sample-barcoded 5' primer and a J-beta primer mix characterized a second PCR of about 6 to 11 cycles. TCRdb re-called the 5' RACE reads through MiXCR, storing one row per CDR3 protein. The repertoire holds over 550,000 distinct CDR3 sequences, with about 30% as singletons. The specimen was blood. Receptor source: a woman of 80 years or more in good health.

This clonotype showed up just a few times. V usage is TRBV28 and J usage is TRBJ2-1, with a weak D call TRBD2 (6 bases). The CDR3 runs to 15 residues. CDR1 is MDHEN, CDR2 SYDVKM, per germline. V was cut by 2 bases and J by 6 bases, with 14 bases left in between. CDR3 protein: CASSLGGAPINEQFF. CDR3 bases: TGTGCCAGCAGTTTAGGAGGGGCCCCCATCAATGAGCAGTTCTTC.

To note about this clonotype: This may stem from a read error, because a much larger clone lies one nucleotide away. The chain couples TRBV5-1 to TRBJ1-2; D gene unclear. V gave up 0 bases and J gave up 7 bases, with 13 bases separating them. The CDR3 consists of 14 residues. Germline V gene data show CDR1 as SGHRS and CDR2 as YFSETQ. This chain's CDR3 is CASSLGPENLGYTF. In nucleotides, the CDR3 is TGCGCCAGCAGCTTGGGTCCGGAGAATCTTGGCTACACCTTC.

This clonotype was found many times. This rearrangement joins TRBV2 to TRBJ2-5; TRBD1 matches 10 bases. Germline V gene data show CDR1 as SNHLY and CDR2 as FYNNEI. V lost 6 bases, J lost 5 bases, and 3 bases stayed unmatched. The CDR3 contains 13 residues. CDR3 in amino acids: CASRTGGTETQYF. CDR3 nucleotide sequence: TGTGCCAGCAGGACAGGGGGCACCGAGACCCAGTACTTC.

Note on this clonotype: A much larger clone lies one base from this, so it may be a read error. The chain couples TRBV29-1 to TRBJ1-5; D is unclear. CDR3 length equals 12 residues. Germline CDR1 is SQVTM and CDR2 is ANQGSEA. Deletions cut 7 bases from V and 2 bases from J, with 9 bases between. In DNA form, the CDR3 reads TGCAGCGAAGGAAATGGCAATCAGCCCCAGCATTTT. This sequence encodes CSEGNGNQPQHF.

The chain recombines TRBV7-9 with TRBJ1-1, with D uncertain. Between the trimmed V and J ends, which lost 8 bases and 2 bases, there was a span of 12 bases. The CDR3 has 13 residues. Per the germline V gene, CDR1 is SEHNR and CDR2 is FQNEAQ (reference sequence). DNA of the CDR3: TGTGCCAGCCTCCCTGCTGGTAACACTGAAGCTTTCTTT. Residues: CASLPAGNTEAFF.

To note about this clonotype: A junction boundary mismatches the germline segment, possibly from a read error. The chain links TRBV20-1 to TRBJ1-2; 9 bases match TRBD1. The CDR3 covers 12 residues. In germline, CDR1 is DFQATT, CDR2 SNEGSKA (reference sequence). DNA of the CDR3: TGCAGGGCTAGGGGGACAGGGAGTGGCTACACCTTC. It encodes CRARGTGSGYTF.